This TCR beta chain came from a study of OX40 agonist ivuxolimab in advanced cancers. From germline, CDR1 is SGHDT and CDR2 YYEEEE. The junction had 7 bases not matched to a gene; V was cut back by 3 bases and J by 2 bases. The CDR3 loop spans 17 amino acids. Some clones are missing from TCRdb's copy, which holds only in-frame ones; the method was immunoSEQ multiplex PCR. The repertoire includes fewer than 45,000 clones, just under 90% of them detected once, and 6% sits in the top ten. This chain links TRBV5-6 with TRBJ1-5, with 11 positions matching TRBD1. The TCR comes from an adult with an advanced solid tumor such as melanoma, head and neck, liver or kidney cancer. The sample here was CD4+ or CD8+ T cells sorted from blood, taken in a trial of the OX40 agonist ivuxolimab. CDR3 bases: TGTGCCAGCAGCTCCCTGGGACAGGGGGTGCGCAATCAGCCCCAGCATTTT. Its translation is CASSSLGQGVRNQPQHF.